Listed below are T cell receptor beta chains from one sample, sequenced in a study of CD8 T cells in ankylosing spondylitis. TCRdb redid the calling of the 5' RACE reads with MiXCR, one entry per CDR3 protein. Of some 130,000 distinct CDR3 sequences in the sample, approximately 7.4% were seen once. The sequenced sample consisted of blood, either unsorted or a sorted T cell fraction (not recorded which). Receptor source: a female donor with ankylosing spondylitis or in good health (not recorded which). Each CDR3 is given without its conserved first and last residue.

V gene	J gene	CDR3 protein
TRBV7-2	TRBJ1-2	ASSTSSGTGVGYT
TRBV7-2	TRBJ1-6	ASEGRGTYNSPLH
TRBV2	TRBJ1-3	ASRDQDIGNTIY
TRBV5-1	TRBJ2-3	ASSLAVGGTDTQY
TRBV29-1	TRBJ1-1	SVNGAGGRLLNTEAF
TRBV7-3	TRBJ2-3	ASSLGPRDTQY
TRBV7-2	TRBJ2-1	ASSSDSSYNEQF
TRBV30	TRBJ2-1	AWGNRDRVGNEQF
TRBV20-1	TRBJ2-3	SARASRDLTDTQY
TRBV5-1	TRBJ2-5	ASLGGTSLETQY
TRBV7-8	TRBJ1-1	ASTVEGQILNTEAF
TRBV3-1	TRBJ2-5	ASTLGQTREPQY
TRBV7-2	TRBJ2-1	ASSLGRGRVQEQF
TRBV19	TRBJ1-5	ASSRGRSNQPQH
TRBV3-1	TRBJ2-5	ASSQDLVPSETQY
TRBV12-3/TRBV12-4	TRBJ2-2	ASSPYRGRSRNTGELF
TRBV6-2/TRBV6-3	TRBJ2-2	ASSRGHNTGELF
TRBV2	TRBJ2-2	ASSPPGAVGELL
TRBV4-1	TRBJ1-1	ASSQDRGQGTEAF
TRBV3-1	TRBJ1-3	ASTEGLGVNSGNTIY
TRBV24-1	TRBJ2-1	ATSDPQGGDNEQF
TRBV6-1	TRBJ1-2	ASCSTGLNYGYT
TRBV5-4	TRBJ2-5	ASSYQGRPETQY
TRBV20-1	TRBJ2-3	SARDGGADTQY
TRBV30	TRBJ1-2	AWSAGDYGYT
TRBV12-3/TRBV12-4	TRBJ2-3	ASSLGGDTQY
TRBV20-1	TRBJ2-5	SARGRETQY
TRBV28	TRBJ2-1	ASSLLDNAYNEQF
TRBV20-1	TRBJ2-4	SAYSGGGKNIQY
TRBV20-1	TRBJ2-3	SAQQGTTDTQY
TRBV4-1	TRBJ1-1	ASSQPRTGGNTEAF
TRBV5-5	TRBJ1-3	ASSLDGISGNTIY
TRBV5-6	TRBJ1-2	ATGEGLGYGYT
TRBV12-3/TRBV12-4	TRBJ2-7	ASSLPSREYLLEQY
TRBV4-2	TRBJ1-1	ASSPGQHREAF
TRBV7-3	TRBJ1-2	ASSSSTGDGYT
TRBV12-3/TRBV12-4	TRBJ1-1	ASSLGPTMNTEAF
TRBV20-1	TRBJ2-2	SARDNRATGELF
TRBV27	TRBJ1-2	ASRPLKGEGYT
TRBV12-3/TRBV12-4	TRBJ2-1	ASSPSGGSYANEQF
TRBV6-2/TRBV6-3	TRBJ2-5	ASSYSETQY
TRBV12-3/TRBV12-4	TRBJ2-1	ASSLVTGREQF
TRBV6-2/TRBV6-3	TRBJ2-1	ASSFSGGHNEQF
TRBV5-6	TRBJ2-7	ASSIGQASSYEQY
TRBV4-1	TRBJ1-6	ASSQDLTQTNSPLH
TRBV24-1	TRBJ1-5	ATSDGVPQPQH
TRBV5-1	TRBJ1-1	ASSLGMGQTNTEAF
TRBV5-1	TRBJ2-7	ASSLALAESYEQY
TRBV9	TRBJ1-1	ASSVGGRSEAF
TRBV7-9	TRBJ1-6	ASSAGISPLH